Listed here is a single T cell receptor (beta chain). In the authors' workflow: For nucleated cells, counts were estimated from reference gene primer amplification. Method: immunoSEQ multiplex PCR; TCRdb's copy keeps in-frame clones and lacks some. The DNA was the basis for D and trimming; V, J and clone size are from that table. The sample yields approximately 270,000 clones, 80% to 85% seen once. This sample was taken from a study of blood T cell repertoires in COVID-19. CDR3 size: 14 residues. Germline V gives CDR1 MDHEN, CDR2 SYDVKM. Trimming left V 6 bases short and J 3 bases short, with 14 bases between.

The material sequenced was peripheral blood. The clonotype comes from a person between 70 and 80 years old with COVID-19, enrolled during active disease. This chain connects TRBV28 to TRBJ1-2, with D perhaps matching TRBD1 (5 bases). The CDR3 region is CASSPNPTDYGYTF. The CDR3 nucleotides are TGTGCCAGCAGCCCTAACCCGACAGACTATGGCTACACCTTC.